This TCR beta chain was profiled in a study of human T cells and chemical hapten exposure (dated by TCRdb to the early 2020s). Study-wide context: Libraries were combined into a pool for sequencing, and differences in TCR yield between samples came mainly from small differences in library volumes within the pool. Both TCR alpha and TCR beta chains were sequenced from each blood RNA sample. This study followed changes in the peripheral blood TCR repertoire in vivo during primary and secondary sensitization of alopecia patients to the hapten diphenylcyclopropenone (DPC).

General study outcomes and caveats: No change with DPC sensitization was found in the number of TCRs above 1 in 1000 frequency, and no evidence of global repertoire structure alterations was found. After repeated subsampling, the strength of the expansion versus patch-test correlation and the threshold at which it became significant changed.

Library preparation was by 5' RACE. The instrument was an Illumina MiSeq. During library preparation, unique molecular identifiers were attached to individual cDNA molecules so that TCRs could be counted in a quantitative, reproducible way. On the authors' methods: Samples had a median of about 96,000 TCRs, with a range from about 23,224 to 750,000. V, J and CDR3 annotation of the TCR reads was carried out using the Decombinator software suite. To make PS versus PT1 abundance plots, every sample was subsampled to the same number of TCRs (28,000). TCRs were defined as expanded if absent before sensitization and observed at least eight times at the 2-week time point. TCRdb redid the processing of the public reads, applying fastp at Q25 and MiXCR, and retained in-frame beta chains. Rows matching on CDR3 protein sequence are summarized as one entry with the most common DNA and genes. TCRdb assigned the V and J calls; the authors' analysis was not used. Here the sample has 110,000 or so distinct CDR3 sequences; around 20% occur a single time. The ten largest make up about 3% of the sample.

Unfractionated whole blood was collected in Tempus Blood RNA tubes, and total RNA was extracted from that blood. Five or six healthy volunteers were used as TCR sequencing controls and were bled at day 0, 2 weeks and 6 weeks. CDR1 and CDR2 are read off the germline V gene as SGHAT and FQNNGV. Measured from the cysteine to the phenylalanine, the CDR3 is 16 residues long. Just the 48-base CDR3 DNA is kept, in frame starting at base 1. V lost 0 bases and J lost 3 bases; the stretch between them is 15 bases long. The table lists this clonotype with a few counts. Its antigen remains undetermined. The input lacks base qualities; no much larger clone sits a single base away.

The source is a human donor in good health. The V and J genes are TRBV11-2 and TRBJ2-7; tentative D gene TRBD2, with 5 bases matching. The sequenced DNA is TGTGCCAGCAGCTTAGATCGAAGTGGGAGTGGCTACGAGCAGTACTTC. This gives the protein CASSLDRSGSGYEQYF.